This T cell receptor (beta chain) was observed in a study of blood T cell repertoires in COVID-19 (dated by TCRdb to about 2020). Describing the broader study: Samples covering the acute and convalescent phases of COVID-19 were provided by collaborators in the United States, Italy and Spain. The samples were drawn from two sources: the first 160 participants of the ongoing ImmuneRACE study, and 1,000 to 1,500 subjects contributed by 6 global collaborators. A freely available public database, intended as a resource for researchers studying the immune response to SARS-CoV-2, is where the repertoires were released. The prospective study material was composed of cDNA or gDNA derived from T cells, B-cell-depleted T cells, or PBMCs. The dataset comprised deeply sampled blood TCRbeta repertoires from subjects exposed to, actively infected with, or recovered from COVID-19. The sample metadata nearly always contained a de-identified subject ID, COVID-19 status, age in years and sex. Where HLA class I and class II types were available, the types were taken from metadata supplied by the sample provider, not from assay-based typing.

The CDR3 holds 14 amino acids from the cysteine to the phenylalanine. Kept here is only the CDR3 DNA, which spans 42 bases and is read in frame from base 1. The V end gives up 0 bases and the J end 9 bases, leaving 5 bases in the junction not matched to a gene. The germline V gene supplies CDR1 SGHRS and CDR2 YFSETQ. Paper-wide results and their limitations: Clinical and demographic metadata were provided uncurated, with the amount varying by source and participant.

Whole blood was collected in K2EDTA tubes by collaborating institutions according to the institutions' own protocols. For TCRbeta analysis, collaborators shipped samples as frozen whole blood, isolated PBMCs, or DNA extracted from either of those sample types. The immunoSEQ Assay, a bias-controlled multiplex PCR, was used to amplify TCRbeta CDR3 regions from genomic DNA. Per the authors' processing: Nucleated cell counts per sample were estimated from amplification of reference gene primers within the assay. To quantify the absolute abundance of each unique TCRbeta CDR3 rearrangement, sequence reads were collapsed and filtered. For each sample, productive Simpson clonality was calculated by taking the square root of Simpson's diversity index across productive rearrangements. The immuneACCESS repertoire file appears here via TCRdb, limited to in-frame rearrangements. These files lack a portion of the clones; in checked studies, under half of the deficit traces to unresolved V genes, and the cause of the others is not known. Clone size and V and J calls were adopted from that table, with D and trimming inferred from the DNA. Counted in this sample were about 15,000 clones; approximately 87% of them appeared once. Clones ranked in the top ten supply approximately 36% of the sample.

A word on this clone: This receptor's antigen is unknown. Base qualities are not provided; no much larger clone lies one nucleotide away.

What was sequenced was peripheral blood. The chain employs TRBV5-1 and TRBJ2-5; a stretch of 10 junction bases matches TRBD1. This receptor was obtained from a human donor in a cohort sampled during active COVID-19. The CDR3 corresponds to CASSLGQGAPAQYF. The bases read TGCGCCAGCAGCTTGGGACAGGGGGCCCCAGCCCAGTACTTC.